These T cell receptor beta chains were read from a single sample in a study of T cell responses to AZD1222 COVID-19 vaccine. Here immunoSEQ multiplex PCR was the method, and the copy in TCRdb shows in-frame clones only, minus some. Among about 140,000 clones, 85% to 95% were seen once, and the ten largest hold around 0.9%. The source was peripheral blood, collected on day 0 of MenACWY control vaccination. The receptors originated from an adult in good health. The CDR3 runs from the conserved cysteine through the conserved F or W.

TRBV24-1 CATSPGTFSADTQYF
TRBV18 CASSPLGTAYEQYF
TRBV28 CASSSQYGYTF
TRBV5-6 CASSRSPGQGAETQYF
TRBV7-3 CASREAGTSDGNEQFF
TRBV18 CASSPPHRANTEAFF
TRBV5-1 CASSLMDTQNTEAFF
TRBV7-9 CASSLESEYTEAFF
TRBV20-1 CSASKRRALNTEAFF
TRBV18 CASSLIYTHEQYF
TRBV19 CASSSTGTGGDEQYF
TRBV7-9 CASSEAGQGAPGNTGELFF
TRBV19 CASSGGTGRNTEAFF
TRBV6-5 CASRYWGPNTEAFF
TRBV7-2 CASSPRGGTEAFF
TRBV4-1 CASSPSPSTGDNLHF
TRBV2 CASSGQGLMGQYF